The rows below give T cell receptor beta chains drawn from one sample of a study of shared clonotypes between healthy human individuals. Only in-frame clones appear in the TCRdb table, and some are missing; sequencing was by immunoSEQ multiplex PCR. The repertoire consists of over a million clones, with about 70% occurring once and the leading ten covering nearly 1.5%. The material sequenced was memory CD4+ T cells sorted from blood. These receptors were obtained from a man in his late teens or twenties in good health. CDR3s include the opening cysteine and the closing phenylalanine or tryptophan. The D gene is left open where the match is weak. A clone size is listed for some rows: how often the clone was seen (once, few, many), or a class if it is expanded.

>-|TRBD2|TRBJ2-3|TRBV13
CASSYGGGTDTQYF
TGTGCCAGCAGCTACGGCGGGGGGACAGATACGCAGTATTTT
>few|-|TRBJ1-2|TRBV6-1
CASRWLEANYGYTF
TGTGCCAGCAGGTGGTTGGAGGCAAACTATGGCTACACCTTC
>-|-|TRBJ1-1|TRBV6-5
CASSYGGKATEAFF
TGTGCCAGCAGTTACGGAGGGAAAGCCACTGAAGCTTTCTTT
>-|-|TRBJ2-6|TRBV12-5
CASGDTGLGANVLTF
TGTGCTAGTGGTGATACAGGGCTGGGGGCCAACGTCCTGACTTTC
>-|-|TRBJ1-4|TRBV7-9
CASSLDLWGNEKLFF
TGTGCCAGCAGCTTGGACCTCTGGGGGAATGAAAAACTGTTTTTT
>-|TRBD1|TRBJ1-3|TRBV19
CASCRGQGATGNTIYF
TGTGCCAGTTGTCGCGGACAGGGGGCAACTGGAAACACCATATATTTT
>-|-|TRBJ1-2|TRBV18
CASSVLGWGYTF
TGTGCCAGCTCAGTGCTGGGATGGGGCTACACCTTC
>-|-|TRBJ1-1|TRBV19
CASRRALGAGGDEAFF
TGTGCCAGTAGAAGGGCTCTGGGAGCTGGGGGTGATGAAGCTTTCTTT
>-|-|TRBJ2-3|TRBV12-2
CASRLGDRGTDTQYF
TGTGCAAGTCGCTTAGGGGACAGGGGCACAGATACGCAGTATTTT
>-|-|TRBJ2-5|TRBV5-4
CASSTAYRQETQYF
TGTGCCAGCAGCACGGCATACAGACAAGAGACCCAGTACTTC
>-|TRBD1|TRBJ1-1|TRBV7-2
CASSPRDSQAFF
TGTGCCAGCAGCCCGAGGGACAGTCAAGCTTTCTTT
>-|-|TRBJ1-1|TRBV7-9
CASSLNSGNTEAFF
TGTGCCAGCAGCCTAAACTCCGGGAACACTGAAGCTTTCTTT
>-|-|TRBJ2-1|TRBV6-6
CASSYRSMEQFF
TGTGCCAGCAGTTACCGGAGCATGGAGCAGTTCTTC
>-|-|TRBJ2-1|TRBV6-1
CASSEAPSNEQFF
TGTGCCAGCAGTGAAGCCCCTAGCAATGAGCAGTTCTTC
>few|TRBD1|TRBJ1-2|TRBV10-3
CAISQGDGYTF
TGTGCCATCAGTCAGGGGGATGGCTACACCTTC
>few|-|TRBJ1-1|TRBV6-1
CASSRDPLNTEAFF
TGTGCCAGCAGCAGGGACCCGCTGAACACTGAAGCTTTCTTT
>-|-|TRBJ1-1|TRBV5-6
CASSFLSANTEAFF
TGTGCCAGCAGCTTTTTGTCAGCGAACACTGAAGCTTTCTTT
>-|-|TRBJ1-3|TRBV7-9
CASGRGGSGNTIYF
TGTGCCAGCGGAAGGGGGGGATCTGGAAACACCATATATTTT
>-|TRBD2|TRBJ2-1|TRBV15
CATSLRGVPYNEQFF
TGTGCCACCAGCCTACGGGGGGTCCCCTACAATGAGCAGTTCTTC
>-|-|TRBJ2-2|TRBV5-1
CASSLEGRAGGELFF
TGCGCCAGCAGCTTGGAAGGCAGGGCGGGCGGGGAGCTGTTTTTT
>-|-|TRBJ2-2|TRBV10-3
CAISGGGGLFF
TGTGCCATCAGTGGGGGAGGAGGGCTGTTTTTT
>-|TRBD2|TRBJ2-1|TRBV7-9
CASSYGLAAYNEQFF
TGTGCCAGCAGCTACGGACTAGCGGCCTACAATGAGCAGTTCTTC
>-|TRBD1|TRBJ2-2|TRBV5-4
CASSWDRERTGELFF
TGTGCCAGCAGCTGGGACAGGGAAAGGACCGGGGAGCTGTTTTTT
>-|TRBD2|TRBJ2-5|TRBV11-2
CASSLGRPTSAETQYF
TGTGCCAGCAGCTTAGGGAGACCGACTAGCGCAGAGACCCAGTACTTC
>few|-|TRBJ1-1|TRBV5-1
CASSWDGVNTEAFF
TGCGCCAGCAGTTGGGATGGGGTGAACACTGAAGCTTTCTTT
>-|-|TRBJ2-1|TRBV7-6
CASSLAGSSSYNEQFF
TGTGCCAGCAGCTTGGCAGGCTCGAGCTCCTACAATGAGCAGTTCTTC
>-|-|TRBJ2-3|TRBV27
CASSLSGLAADTQYF
TGTGCCAGCAGCCTAAGTGGCCTCGCGGCAGATACGCAGTATTTT
>-|-|TRBJ2-3|TRBV11-2
CASSLVRGADTQYF
TGTGCCAGCAGCTTAGTCAGGGGGGCAGATACGCAGTATTTT
>many|TRBD1|TRBJ1-3|TRBV15
CATSRAGQGSGNTIYF
TGTGCCACCAGCAGAGCGGGACAGGGGTCTGGAAACACCATATATTTT